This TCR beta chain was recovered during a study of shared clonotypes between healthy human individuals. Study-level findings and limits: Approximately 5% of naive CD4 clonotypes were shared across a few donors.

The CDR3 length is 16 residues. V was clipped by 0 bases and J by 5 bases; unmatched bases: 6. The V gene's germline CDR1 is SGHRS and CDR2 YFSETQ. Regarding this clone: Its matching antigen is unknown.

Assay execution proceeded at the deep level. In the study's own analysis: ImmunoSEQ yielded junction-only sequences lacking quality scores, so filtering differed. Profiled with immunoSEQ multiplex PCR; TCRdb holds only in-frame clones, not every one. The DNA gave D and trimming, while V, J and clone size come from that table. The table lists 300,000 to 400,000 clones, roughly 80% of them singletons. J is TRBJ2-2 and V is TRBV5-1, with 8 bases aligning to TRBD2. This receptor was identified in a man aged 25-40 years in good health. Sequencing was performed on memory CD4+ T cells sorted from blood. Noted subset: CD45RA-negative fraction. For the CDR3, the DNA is TGCGCCAGCAGCTTGGCCGGTAGCGGGAATACCGGGGAGCTGTTTTTT. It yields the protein CASSLAGSGNTGELFF.